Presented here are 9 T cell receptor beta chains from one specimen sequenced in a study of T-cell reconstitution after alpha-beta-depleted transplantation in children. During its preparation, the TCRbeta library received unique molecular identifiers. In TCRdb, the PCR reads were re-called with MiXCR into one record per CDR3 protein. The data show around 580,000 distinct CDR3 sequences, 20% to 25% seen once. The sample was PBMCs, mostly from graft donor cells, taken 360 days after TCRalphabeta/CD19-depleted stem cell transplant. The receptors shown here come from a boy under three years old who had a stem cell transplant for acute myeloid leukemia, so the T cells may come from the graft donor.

CDR3 loop: CASSYSGYDTQYF. DNA of the CDR3: TGTGCCAGCAGTTACTCGGGGTACGATACGCAGTATTTT. V is TRBV6-6 and J is TRBJ2-3; no definite D call. The V gene lost 0 bases and the J gene lost 6 bases, with 7 bases spanning the gap. This CDR3 spans 13 amino acids. CDR1 is MNHNY, CDR2 SVGAGI, per germline (reference sequence).

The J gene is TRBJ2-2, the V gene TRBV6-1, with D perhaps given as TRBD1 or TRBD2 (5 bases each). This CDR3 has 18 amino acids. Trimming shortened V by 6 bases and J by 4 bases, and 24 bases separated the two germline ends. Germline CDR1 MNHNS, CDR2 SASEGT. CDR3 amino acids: CASSLRPLGWGGTGELFF. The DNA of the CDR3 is TGTGCCAGCAGCCTCAGACCACTAGGTTGGGGCGGCACCGGGGAGCTGTTTTTT.

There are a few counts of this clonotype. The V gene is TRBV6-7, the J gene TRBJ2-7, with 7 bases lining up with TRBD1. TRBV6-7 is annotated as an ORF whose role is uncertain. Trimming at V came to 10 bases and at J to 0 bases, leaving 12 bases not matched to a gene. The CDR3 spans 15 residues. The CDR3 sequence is CATNRTGDFSYEQYV. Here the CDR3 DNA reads TGTGCCACCAATAGAACAGGGGATTTCTCCTACGAGCAGTACGTC.

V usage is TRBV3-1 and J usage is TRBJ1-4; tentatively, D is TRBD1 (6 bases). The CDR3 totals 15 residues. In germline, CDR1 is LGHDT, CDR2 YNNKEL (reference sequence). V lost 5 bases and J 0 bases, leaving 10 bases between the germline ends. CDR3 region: CASSVDSTTNEKLFF. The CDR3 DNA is TGTGCCAGCAGCGTGGACAGTACAACTAATGAAAAACTGTTTTTT.

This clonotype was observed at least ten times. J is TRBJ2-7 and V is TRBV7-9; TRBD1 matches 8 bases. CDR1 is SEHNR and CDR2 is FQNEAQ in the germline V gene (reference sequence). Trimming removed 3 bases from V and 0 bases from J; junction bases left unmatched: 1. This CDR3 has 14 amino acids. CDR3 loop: CASSFDRGSYEQYV. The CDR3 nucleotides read TGTGCCAGCAGCTTCGACAGGGGCTCCTACGAGCAGTACGTC.

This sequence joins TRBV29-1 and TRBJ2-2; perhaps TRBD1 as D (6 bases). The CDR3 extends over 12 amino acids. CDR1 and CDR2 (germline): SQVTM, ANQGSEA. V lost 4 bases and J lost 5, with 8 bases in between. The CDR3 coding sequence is TGCAGCGTTGTAGGGGGAACCGGGGAGCTGTTTTTT. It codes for CSVVGGTGELFF.

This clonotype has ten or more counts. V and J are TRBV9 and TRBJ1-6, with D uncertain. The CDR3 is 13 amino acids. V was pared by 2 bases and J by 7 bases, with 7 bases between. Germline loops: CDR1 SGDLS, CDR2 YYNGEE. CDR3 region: CASSVSQNSPLHF. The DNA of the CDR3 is TGTGCCAGCAGCGTTTCACAGAATTCACCCCTCCACTTT.

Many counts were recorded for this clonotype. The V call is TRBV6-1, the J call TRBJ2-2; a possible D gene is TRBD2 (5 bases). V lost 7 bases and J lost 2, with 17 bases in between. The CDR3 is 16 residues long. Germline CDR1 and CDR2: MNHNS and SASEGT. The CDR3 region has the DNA TGTGCCAGCAAAGCCCCCACCGGGGTTAACACCGGGGAGCTGTTTTTT. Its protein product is CASKAPTGVNTGELFF.

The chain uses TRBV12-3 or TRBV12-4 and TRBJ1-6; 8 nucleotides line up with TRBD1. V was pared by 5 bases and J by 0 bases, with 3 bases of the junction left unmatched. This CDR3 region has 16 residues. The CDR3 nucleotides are TGTGCCAGCAGTCCGGACAGGGCCTCCTATAATTCACCCCTCCACTTT. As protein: CASSPDRASYNSPLHF.